A single sample is the source of the 6 T cell receptor beta chains below, sequenced in a study of cytomegalovirus exposure and HLA in healthy donors. PCR used 60 Vbeta primers and 13 Jbeta primers. Produced via immunoSEQ multiplex PCR; TCRdb's table is partial and in-frame only. The specimen's table records some 75,000 clones. Sequences were obtained from PBMCs. The receptors here all came from a middle-aged man in good health and CMV-seronegative.

V usage is TRBV7-2 and J usage is TRBJ2-5, with D possibly matching TRBD2 (5 bases). Germline V gene lookup returns CDR1 SGHTA and CDR2 FQGNSA. This CDR3 has 15 amino acids. The V end was cut by 5 bases, the J end by 0 bases, with 13 bases between. CDR3 DNA sequence: TGTGCCAGCAGCCCCTGGAGGTCGTACCAAGAGACCCAGTACTTC. Its protein product is CASSPWRSYQETQYF.

DNA for the CDR3: TGTGCCAGCAGTTACGCTAGCGGGGGTAGAGAGACCCAGTACTTC. Translating it yields CASSYASGGRETQYF. The chain has TRBV6-5 and TRBJ2-5; TRBD2 aligns across 10 bases. CDR1 and CDR2 (germline): MNHEY, SVGAGI. The V segment lost 2 bases and the J segment 4 bases; nucleotides outside the gene matches: 4. This CDR3 has 15 residues.

This chain connects TRBV19 to TRBJ2-1, with D uncertain. The germline CDR1 and CDR2 sequences are LNHDA and SQIVND (reference sequence). This CDR3 has 15 residues. The germline V and J ends were trimmed by 4 bases and 7 bases, with 17 bases remaining between them. Written as DNA, the CDR3 is TGTGCCAGTAGTACCGTCTTGTGGAGTTCAAATGAGCAGTTCTTC. Protein product: CASSTVLWSSNEQFF.

The chain carries TRBV5-6 and TRBJ1-1, with 8 positions matching TRBD1. Trimming cost V 2 bases and J 1 base; bases outside gene matches: 1. There are 14 residues in the CDR3. Germline lookup yields CDR1 SGHDT and CDR2 YYEEEE. The CDR3 nucleotides are TGTGCCAGCAGCTTCGGGACAGGGAACACTGAAGCTTTCTTT. It encodes CASSFGTGNTEAFF.

The chain combines TRBV4-3 with TRBJ2-3, with 11 nucleotides matching TRBD2. Germline CDR1 LGHNA, CDR2 YSLEER. The CDR3 runs 16 residues. V trimming: 3 bases; J trimming: 5 bases; junction bases outside the gene matches: 7. The CDR3 bases are TGCGCCAGCAGCCATAGCGGGGGGGCGGGGAGAGATACGCAGTATTTT. The encoded protein is CASSHSGGAGRDTQYF.

This chain links TRBV6-5 with TRBJ1-2, with TRBD1 matching 8 bases. Looked up from germline, CDR1 is MNHEY and CDR2 is SVGAGI. The ends lost 0 bases at V and 6 bases at J; junction bases unmatched: 9. This CDR3 is built from 16 residues. CDR3 amino acids: CASSYSDDRGRDGYTF. In DNA form, the CDR3 reads TGTGCCAGCAGTTACTCCGACGACAGGGGCCGCGATGGCTACACCTTC.